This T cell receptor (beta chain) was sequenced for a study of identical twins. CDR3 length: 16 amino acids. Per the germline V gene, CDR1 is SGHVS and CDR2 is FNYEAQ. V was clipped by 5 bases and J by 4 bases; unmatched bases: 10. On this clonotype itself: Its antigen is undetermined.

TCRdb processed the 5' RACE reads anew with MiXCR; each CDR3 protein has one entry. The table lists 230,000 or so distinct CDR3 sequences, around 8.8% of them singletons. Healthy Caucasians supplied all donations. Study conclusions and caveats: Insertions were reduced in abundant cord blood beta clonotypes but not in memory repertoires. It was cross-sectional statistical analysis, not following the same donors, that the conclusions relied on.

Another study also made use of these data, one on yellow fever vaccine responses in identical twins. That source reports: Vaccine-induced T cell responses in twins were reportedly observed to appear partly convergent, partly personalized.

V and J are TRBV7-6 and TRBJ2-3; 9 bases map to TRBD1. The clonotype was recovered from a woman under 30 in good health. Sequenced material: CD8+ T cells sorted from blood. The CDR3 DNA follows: TGTGCCAGCAGCCAAAGACAGGGGGGGGTCGCAGATACGCAGTATTTT. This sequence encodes CASSQRQGGVADTQYF.